The 2 T cell receptor beta chains below all came from one sample that was sequenced in a study of blood T cell repertoires in COVID-19. The protocol was immunoSEQ multiplex PCR, while the TCRdb copy is restricted to in-frame clones and leaves out a portion. The sample holds approximately 50,000 clones, approximately 85% seen once. Sequencing input: peripheral blood. The receptors here all came from a man aged 60 to 75 with acute or convalescent COVID-19.

The V call is TRBV2, the J call TRBJ1-5; D may be TRBD1 (5 bases). The CDR3 is 12 residues long. The germline CDR1 and CDR2 sequences are SNHLY and FYNNEI. Trimming left V 8 bases short and J 5 bases short, with 10 bases between. CDR3 amino acids: CASHGHHQPQHF. The CDR3 DNA reads as TGTGCCAGCCATGGACACCATCAGCCCCAGCATTTT. Using reference TRBV2 and TRBJ1-5 for the parts outside the CDR3, the full variable domain is EPEVTQTPSHQVTQMGQEVILRCVPISNHLYFYWYRQILGQKVEFLVSFYNNEISEKSEIFDDQFSVERPDGSNFTLKIRSTKLEDSAMYFCASHGHHQPQHFGDGTRLSIL.

The V and J genes are TRBV19 and TRBJ2-7, with a tentative D call TRBD1 (5 bases). V lost 6 bases and J 0 bases, leaving 21 bases between the germline ends. There are 17 residues in the CDR3. CDR1 and CDR2 (germline): LNHDA, SQIVND (reference sequence). The CDR3 region has the DNA TGTGCCAGTAGCCCACGTGGAAGGACATTGAGCTCCTACGAGCAGTACTTC. Protein product: CASSPRGRTLSSYEQYF.